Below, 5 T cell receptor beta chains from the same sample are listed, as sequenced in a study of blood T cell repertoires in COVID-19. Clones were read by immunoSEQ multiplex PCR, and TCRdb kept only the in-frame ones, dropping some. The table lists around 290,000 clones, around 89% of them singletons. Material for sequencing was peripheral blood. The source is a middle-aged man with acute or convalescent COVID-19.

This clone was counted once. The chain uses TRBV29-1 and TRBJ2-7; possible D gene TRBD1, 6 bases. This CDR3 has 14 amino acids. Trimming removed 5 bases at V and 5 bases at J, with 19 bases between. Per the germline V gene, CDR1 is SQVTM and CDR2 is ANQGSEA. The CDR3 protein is CSVIRDTKDNEQYF. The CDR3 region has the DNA TGCAGCGTTATCCGGGACACCAAGGACAACGAGCAGTACTTC.

The CDR3 here is CASSFRDTRTYGYTF. The CDR3 nucleotides read TGTGCCAGCAGCTTCCGGGACACCCGCACCTATGGCTACACCTTC. The V and J genes are TRBV7-2 and TRBJ1-2, with D tentatively TRBD1 (6 bases). The CDR3 is made up of 15 amino acids. In germline, CDR1 is SGHTA, CDR2 FQGNSA. The V gene lost 3 bases and the J gene lost 4 bases, with 15 bases spanning the gap.

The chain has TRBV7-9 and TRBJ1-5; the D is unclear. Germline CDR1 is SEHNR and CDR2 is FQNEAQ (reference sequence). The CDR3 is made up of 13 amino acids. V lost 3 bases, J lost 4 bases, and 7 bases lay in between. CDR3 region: CASSLSGNQPQHF. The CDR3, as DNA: TGTGCCAGCAGCTTGTCGGGGAATCAGCCCCAGCATTTT.

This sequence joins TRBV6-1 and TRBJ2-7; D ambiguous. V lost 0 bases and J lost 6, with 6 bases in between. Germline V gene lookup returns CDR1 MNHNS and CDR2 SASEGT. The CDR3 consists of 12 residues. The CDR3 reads CASSEARSEQYF. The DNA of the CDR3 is TGTGCCAGCAGTGAAGCGCGCTCCGAGCAGTACTTC.

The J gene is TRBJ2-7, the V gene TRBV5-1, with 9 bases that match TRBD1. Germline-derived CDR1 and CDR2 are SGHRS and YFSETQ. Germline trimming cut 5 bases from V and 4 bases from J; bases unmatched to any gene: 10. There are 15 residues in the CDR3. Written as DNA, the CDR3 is TGCGCCAGCAGGACCTCGGACAGGGGAATTTACGAGCAGTACTTC. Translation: CASRTSDRGIYEQYF.